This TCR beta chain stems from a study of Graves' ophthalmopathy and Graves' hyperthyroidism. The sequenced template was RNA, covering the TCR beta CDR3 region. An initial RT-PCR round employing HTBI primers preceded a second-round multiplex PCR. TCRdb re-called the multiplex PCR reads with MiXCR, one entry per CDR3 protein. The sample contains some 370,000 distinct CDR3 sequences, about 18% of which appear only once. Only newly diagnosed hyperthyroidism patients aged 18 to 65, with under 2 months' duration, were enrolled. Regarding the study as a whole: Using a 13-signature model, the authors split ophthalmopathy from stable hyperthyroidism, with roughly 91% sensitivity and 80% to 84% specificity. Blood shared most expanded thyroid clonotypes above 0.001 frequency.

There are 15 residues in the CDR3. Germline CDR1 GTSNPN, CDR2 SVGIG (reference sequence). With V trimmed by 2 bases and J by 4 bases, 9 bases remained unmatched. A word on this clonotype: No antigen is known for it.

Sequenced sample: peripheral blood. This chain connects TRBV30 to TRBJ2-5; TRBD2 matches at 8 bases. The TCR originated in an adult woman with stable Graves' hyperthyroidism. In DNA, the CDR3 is TGTGCCTGGAGTCAGACGGGAGGGCCGAGAGAGACCCAGTACTTC. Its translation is CAWSQTGGPRETQYF.